The TCR beta chain under discussion was sequenced for a study of cytomegalovirus exposure and HLA in healthy donors. Study-level findings and limits: Previous analysis showed most TCR beta V segments were productive about 87% or about 30% of the time. It was assumed in the presence/absence analyses that sequencing depth was roughly uniform across donors.

Each donor's status was that of a healthy bone marrow donor. A word on this clone: What it binds is not known. The sample contains more than one DNA sequence encoding this CDR3.

Primers for the PCR totalled 60 Vbeta and 13 Jbeta. Clones were sequenced by immunoSEQ multiplex PCR, and TCRdb holds only the in-frame ones, with some missing. The table lists over 100,000 clones. V lost 0 bases and J 5 bases, leaving 8 bases between the germline ends. The CDR3 contains 14 residues. Germline-derived CDR1 and CDR2 are SQVTM and ANQGSEA. This rearrangement joins TRBV29-1 to TRBJ2-6; D not certain. The source material was PBMCs. The source is a man aged 35 to 55 in good health and CMV-seropositive. CDR3 protein: CSVEDRQRANVLTF. The CDR3 region has the DNA TGCAGCGTTGAAGATAGACAACGGGCCAACGTCCTGACTTTC.